This T cell receptor (beta chain) was identified during a study of radiotherapy plus CTLA-4 blockade in lung cancer. Study-wide findings and caveats: Early blood T cell clone dynamics, with interferon-beta, were reported to best predict response. Subsequent to radiotherapy plus ipilimumab, tumor-derived TCR clones underwent expansion in blood.

Data came from immunoSEQ multiplex PCR; TCRdb stores just in-frame clones and leaves some out. The sample has 70,000 to 90,000 clones; around 76% are singletons. Notes on this clone: The antigen is not known.

This clonotype was obtained from a human donor with non-small cell lung cancer whose response to radiotherapy plus ipilimumab could not be evaluated. Some clones in this sample may be carry-over from other donors' samples. Sequenced here: peripheral blood, sampled from a patient treated with radiotherapy plus ipilimumab.

CDR3 protein: CASSEGATPKEAAGELFF. CDR3 coding DNA: TGTGCCAGCAGTGAAGGCGCAACTCCTAAGGAGGCCGCCGGGGAGCTGTTTTTT. The chain couples TRBV2 to TRBJ2-2; D is perhaps TRBD2 (5 bases). Germline loops: CDR1 SNHLY, CDR2 FYNNEI. CDR3 length equals 18 residues. Trimming removed 1 base from V and 6 bases from J, with 21 bases in between.